The sequence of this T cell receptor beta chain was determined in a study of cytomegalovirus exposure and HLA in healthy donors. Study-level points and caveats: Reports credit the classifier with highly specific, highly sensitive diagnosis of cytomegalovirus status. Listed as cytomegalovirus-associated were 150 or so TCR beta chains. A few CMV-associated chains were confirmed in vitro to be specific for CMV antigens.

Here immunoSEQ multiplex PCR was the method, and the copy in TCRdb shows in-frame clones only, minus some. The sample lists 130,000 to 150,000 clones, about 89% occurring once. Worth noting for this clone: Its antigen is unidentified.

Sequences were obtained from PBMCs. This sequence was found in a woman between 18 and 30 years old in good health and CMV-seropositive.

Written as DNA, the CDR3 is TGTGCCAGCAGTGTTGGGCCCACCTACAATGAGCAGTTCTTC. Its translation is CASSVGPTYNEQFF. This rearrangement joins TRBV6-4 to TRBJ2-1; D ambiguous. CDR1 is MRHNA and CDR2 is SNTAGT in the germline V gene. V was clipped by 4 bases and J by 2 bases, with 9 bases between them. The CDR3 covers 14 residues.